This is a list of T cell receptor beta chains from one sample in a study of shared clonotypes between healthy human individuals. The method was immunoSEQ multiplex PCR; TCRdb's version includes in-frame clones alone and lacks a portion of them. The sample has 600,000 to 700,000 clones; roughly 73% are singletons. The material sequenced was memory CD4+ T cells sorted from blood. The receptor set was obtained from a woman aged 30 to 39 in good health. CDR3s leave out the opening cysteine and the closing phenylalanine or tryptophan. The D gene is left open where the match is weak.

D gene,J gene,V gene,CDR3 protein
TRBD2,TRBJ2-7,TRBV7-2,ASSLTPGLAGGEQY
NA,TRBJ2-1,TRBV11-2,ASSLMRGREPGREQF
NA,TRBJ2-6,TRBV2,ASRQLRVSGANVLT
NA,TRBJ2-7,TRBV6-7,ASSYSRQGAHEQY
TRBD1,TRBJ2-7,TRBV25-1,ASSDGTVYEQY
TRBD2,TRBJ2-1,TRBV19,ASRTSGTNEQF
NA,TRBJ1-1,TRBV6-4,ASSETDRAEAF
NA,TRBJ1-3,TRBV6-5,ASSPGPAGNTIY
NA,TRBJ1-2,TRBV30,AWAHRESNYGYT
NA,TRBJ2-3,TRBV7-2,ASSFQGWDTQY
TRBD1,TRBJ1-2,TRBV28,ASSTGVLNYGYT
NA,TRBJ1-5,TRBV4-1,ASSQDEGNQPQH
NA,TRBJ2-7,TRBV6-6,ASSYSGTYEQY
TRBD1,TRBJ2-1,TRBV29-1,SVLQGAPYNEQF
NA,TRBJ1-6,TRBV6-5,ASMWSSYNSPLH
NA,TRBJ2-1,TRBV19,ASTSGTSFYEQF